The 22 T cell receptor beta chains reported below all come from one sample, sequenced in a study of vaccination and CD4 T cells after COVID-19. Antigen specificity for these receptors is unknown. As for treatment: roughly 10-day PBMC culture with coronavirus spike peptide pools or control peptides (ViraFEST assay). The assay that was used to sequence DNA from cultured CD4+ T cells was the Oncomine TCR Beta short-read assay. TCRdb independently ran MiXCR on the PCR reads; one entry per CDR3 protein. The top ten clones hold roughly a fifth of a sample with fewer than 20,000 distinct CDR3 sequences, roughly 50% of them seen once. Sample: CD4+ T cells from blood, cultured in vitro, taken before SARS-CoV-2 vaccination. These receptors came from a human donor who had recovered from COVID-19.

The chain joins TRBV20-1 to TRBJ2-3; TRBD2 aligns across 10 bases. The CDR3 extends over 16 amino acids. Per germline, CDR1 DFQATT and CDR2 SNEGSKA (reference sequence). V lost 0 bases, J lost 5 bases, and 8 bases stayed unmatched. The CDR3 loop reads CSARDPSGRAVDTQYF. CDR3 in DNA: TGCAGTGCTAGAGATCCCAGCGGGAGGGCGGTAGATACGCAGTATTTT.

This clonotype came up a few times. Here the CDR3 reads CKPDDGYTF. The CDR3 DNA is TGCAAACCGGACGATGGCTACACCTTC. The chain combines TRBV20-1 with TRBJ1-2; no reliable D call. CDR1 is DFQATT and CDR2 is SNEGSKA in the germline V gene (reference sequence). This CDR3 is 9 amino acids long.

The chain joins TRBV28 to TRBJ1-6; 8 bases align to TRBD1. Germline V CDR1 and CDR2: MDHEN, SYDVKM. This CDR3 comprises 15 residues. The ends lost 3 bases at V and 6 bases at J; junction bases unmatched: 4. CDR3 loop: CASSFLGQGNSPLHF. As DNA, the CDR3 is TGTGCCAGCAGTTTCCTTGGACAGGGTAATTCACCCCTCCACTTT.

The gene calls are TRBV30 and TRBJ2-5; 13 nucleotides agree with TRBD2. Germline V lookup: CDR1 GTSNPN, CDR2 SVGIG (reference sequence). The V segment lost 2 bases and the J segment 5 bases; nucleotides outside the gene matches: 5. The CDR3 is 15 residues long. Written as DNA, the CDR3 is TGTGCCTGGAGTCCTGGACTAGCGGGAGTCGAGACCCAGTACTTC. Encoded protein: CAWSPGLAGVETQYF.

V gene TRBV6-1 combines with J gene TRBJ1-2, with D tentatively TRBD1 (6 bases). The CDR3 consists of 15 residues. Germline CDR1 and CDR2: MNHNS and SASEGT. With 2 bases removed from V and 5 bases from J, the gap between germline ends came to 15 bases. Here the CDR3 reads CASSESRGQGYGYTF. CDR3 DNA: TGTGCCAGCAGTGAAAGTCGGGGGCAAGGGTATGGCTACACCTTC.

This clonotype was picked up a small number of times. The gene calls are TRBV24-1 and TRBJ2-1, with D possibly being TRBD1 (6 bases). Per the germline V gene, CDR1 is KGHDR and CDR2 is SFDVKD. V lost 5 bases to trimming and J lost 2 bases, with 12 bases between them. The CDR3 sequence is 15 residues long. CDR3 sequence (DNA): TGTGCCACCAGTGGCTGGACAGACACCTACAATGAGCAGTTCTTC. Residues: CATSGWTDTYNEQFF.

The gene calls are TRBV6-2 or TRBV6-3 and TRBJ2-2; 7 nucleotides align to TRBD2. The V segment lost 0 bases and the J segment 3 bases; nucleotides outside the gene matches: 1. CDR1 and CDR2 (germline): MNHEY, SVGEGT. There are 15 residues in the CDR3. The CDR3 spells CASSYSAGDTGELFF. The CDR3 DNA reads as TGTGCCAGCAGTTACTCCGCGGGGGACACCGGGGAGCTGTTTTTT.

The genes are TRBV7-9 and TRBJ1-1; weak D call: TRBD1 (5 bases). The length of the CDR3 is 12 residues. V gave up 10 bases and J gave up 2 bases, with 11 bases separating them. The germline gives CDR1 SEHNR, CDR2 FQNEAQ (reference sequence). In DNA, the CDR3 is TGTGCCACGGGGGAGGCAAACACTGAAGCTTTCTTT. Translation: CATGEANTEAFF.

V is TRBV27 and J is TRBJ2-2; D unclear. Germline V gene data show CDR1 as MNHEY and CDR2 as SMNVEV (reference sequence). The CDR3 has 15 residues. V gave up 2 bases and J gave up 1 base, with 8 bases separating them. CDR3 residues: CASSLRPWNTGELFF. The CDR3 nucleotides are TGTGCCAGCAGTTTACGGCCCTGGAACACCGGGGAGCTGTTTTTT.

The chain is built from TRBV7-9 and TRBJ2-1; TRBD2 matches 12 bases. Germline trimming cut 7 bases from V and 2 bases from J; bases unmatched to any gene: 12. The CDR3 sequence is 18 residues long. Germline V gives CDR1 SEHNR, CDR2 FQNEAQ (reference sequence). In DNA, the CDR3 is TGTGCCAGCAACCTACCACTACGACTAGCGGGAGCCTACAATGAGCAGTTCTTC. This codes for CASNLPLRLAGAYNEQFF.

This clonotype turned up a few times. The rearrangement uses TRBV10-2 and TRBJ1-5; D ambiguous. Trimming pared 3 bases from V and 1 base from J, leaving 7 bases between. Looked up from germline, CDR1 is WSHSY and CDR2 is SAAADI. The CDR3 covers 14 residues. CDR3 residues: CASSDFESNQPQHF. The CDR3, as DNA: TGCGCCAGCAGTGACTTCGAGAGCAATCAGCCCCAGCATTTT.

The CDR3 here is CSAPDQDTEAFF. CDR3 in DNA: TGCAGTGCCCCGGACCAAGACACTGAAGCTTTCTTT. This sequence joins TRBV20-1 and TRBJ1-1; no clear D gene. The germline V gene encodes CDR1 DFQATT and CDR2 SNEGSKA (reference sequence). The length of the CDR3 is 12 residues. Trimming left V 6 bases short and J 3 bases short, with 11 bases between.

This clonotype was counted a few times. J is TRBJ2-3 and V is TRBV20-1; D not resolved. The CDR3 is 15 amino acids. V dropped 1 base and J dropped 1 base, with 12 bases sitting between them. CDR1 is DFQATT and CDR2 is SNEGSKA in the germline V gene (reference sequence). The CDR3 here is CSARGSETRTDTQYF. CDR3 DNA sequence: TGCAGTGCTAGAGGTTCCGAAACCCGCACAGATACGCAGTATTTT.

In this sample, this clonotype turned up a few times. The rearrangement joins TRBV19 to TRBJ1-5; TRBD1 is a possible D gene (6 bases). The CDR3 is made up of 17 amino acids. Trimming shortened V by 7 bases and J by 0 bases, and 19 bases separated the two germline ends. The germline V gene has CDR1 LNHDA and CDR2 SQIVND (reference sequence). Here the CDR3 reads CASKGRQGNYSNQPQHF. The CDR3 DNA follows: TGTGCCAGTAAAGGGCGCCAGGGGAACTATAGCAATCAGCCCCAGCATTTT.

V usage is TRBV28 and J usage is TRBJ1-2; D ambiguous. Germline lookup yields CDR1 MDHEN and CDR2 SYDVKM. V lost 3 bases and J lost 2, with 13 bases in between. CDR3 length: 15 amino acids. The CDR3 coding sequence is TGTGCCAGCAGTTTTCGTTTCAGGATAAACTATGGCTACACCTTC. It yields the protein CASSFRFRINYGYTF.

The chain couples TRBV2 to TRBJ2-5; D is uncertain. CDR3 length: 14 amino acids. V shed 2 bases and J shed 1 base, with 8 bases lying between them. Germline values: CDR1 SNHLY, CDR2 FYNNEI. CDR3 region: CASSESRSQETQYF. The DNA for the CDR3 is TGTGCCAGCAGTGAATCGCGGTCCCAAGAGACCCAGTACTTC.

The chain has TRBV6-1 and TRBJ1-6; tentatively, D is TRBD1 (6 bases). With 5 bases removed from V and 5 bases from J, the gap between germline ends came to 22 bases. The CDR3 has 18 amino acids. Germline-derived CDR1 and CDR2 are MNHNS and SASEGT. CDR3 sequence (DNA): TGTGCCAGCAGTCCTTCTTCGACAGGAAGGTCCGATAATTCACCCCTCCACTTT. It is translated as CASSPSSTGRSDNSPLHF.

This clonotype was counted only a few times. CDR3 loop: CASRKANQETQYF. CDR3 bases: TGTGCCAGCAGGAAAGCAAACCAAGAGACCCAGTACTTC. The chain is built from TRBV28 and TRBJ2-5; D is unclear. Per the germline V gene, CDR1 is MDHEN and CDR2 is SYDVKM. The CDR3 has 13 residues. The V end was cut by 6 bases, the J end by 0 bases, with 8 bases between. The full variable domain, in which reference TRBV28 and TRBJ2-5 provide the parts outside the CDR3, is DVKVTQSSRYLVKRTGEKVFLECVQDMDHENMFWYRQDPGLGLRLIYFSYDVKMKEKGDIPEGYSVSREKKERFSLILESASTNQTSMYLCASRKANQETQYFGPGTRLLVL.

There are a few counts of this clonotype. DNA for the CDR3: TGTGCCAGCAGCGCCAGTTGGGGCAGCGAGACCCAGTACTTC. Translating gives CASSASWGSETQYF. This chain uses TRBV7-6 with TRBJ2-5; a weak D match, TRBD1 (5 bases). This CDR3 is 14 amino acids long. Germline assignment: CDR1 SGHVS and CDR2 FNYEAQ. The ends were cut back, 5 bases at V and 5 bases at J, with 15 bases in the middle.

This clonotype came up a few times. The chain is built from TRBV20-1 and TRBJ1-6, with D possibly matching TRBD1 (6 bases). V lost 6 bases and J 7 bases, leaving 13 bases between the germline ends. CDR1 is DFQATT and CDR2 is SNEGSKA in the germline V gene (reference sequence). The CDR3 is made up of 13 amino acids. The CDR3 loop is CSAPDSLNSPLHF. The CDR3 bases are TGCAGTGCCCCGGACAGTCTAAATTCACCCCTCCACTTT.

The rearrangement uses TRBV20-1 and TRBJ1-1; unclear D gene. Germline V lookup: CDR1 DFQATT, CDR2 SNEGSKA (reference sequence). Trimming stripped 5 bases from V and 10 bases from J, with 14 bases between. The CDR3 sequence is 11 residues long. CDR3 sequence: CSASHRSGAFF. The CDR3, as DNA: TGCAGTGCTTCGCACCGGTCTGGAGCTTTCTTT.

V gene TRBV21-1 combines with J gene TRBJ1-2. TRBV21-1 is deemed a pseudogene. This CDR3 has 17 amino acids. This chain's CDR3 is CASSKVAGPLANYGYTF. CDR3 DNA sequence: TGTGCCAGCAGCAAAGTCGCGGGGCCCTTAGCTAACTATGGCTACACCTTC.